This T cell receptor beta chain was retrieved from a study of cytomegalovirus exposure and HLA in healthy donors. The PCR contained 60 Vbeta and 13 Jbeta primers. As handled by the study authors: An analysis performed later counted roughly 79 million unique TCR beta chains (roughly 11 million of them shared). This table comes from immunoSEQ multiplex PCR, and its TCRdb copy is limited to in-frame clones, with some not included. That table furnishes V, J and clone size, whereas the DNA furnished D and trimming. The top ten clones hold roughly 0.65% of a sample with 150,000 to 200,000 clones, about 80% of them seen once. As regards this clone: The antigen is undetermined.

Whole-study findings and limits: Confirmation was obtained in vitro that a few CMV-associated chains are specific for CMV antigens. There were reportedly fewer N-insertions in an Asian-associated ancestry cluster than the roughly 670-donor mean, in a later analysis.

The V gene's germline CDR1 is LGHNA and CDR2 YSLEER. The CDR3 extends over 15 amino acids. Losses at the gene ends were 11 bases for V and 7 bases for J; bases not matched to a gene: 17. The J gene is TRBJ1-1, the V gene TRBV4-3, with TRBD1 identical over 9 bases. This receptor was obtained from a boy younger than 18 in good health and CMV-seronegative. The sample taken for sequencing was PBMCs. The DNA for the CDR3 is TGCGCCTCCACTCCGGGACAGGGTGAGAACGGTGAAGCTTTCTTT. The encoded protein is CASTPGQGENGEAFF.